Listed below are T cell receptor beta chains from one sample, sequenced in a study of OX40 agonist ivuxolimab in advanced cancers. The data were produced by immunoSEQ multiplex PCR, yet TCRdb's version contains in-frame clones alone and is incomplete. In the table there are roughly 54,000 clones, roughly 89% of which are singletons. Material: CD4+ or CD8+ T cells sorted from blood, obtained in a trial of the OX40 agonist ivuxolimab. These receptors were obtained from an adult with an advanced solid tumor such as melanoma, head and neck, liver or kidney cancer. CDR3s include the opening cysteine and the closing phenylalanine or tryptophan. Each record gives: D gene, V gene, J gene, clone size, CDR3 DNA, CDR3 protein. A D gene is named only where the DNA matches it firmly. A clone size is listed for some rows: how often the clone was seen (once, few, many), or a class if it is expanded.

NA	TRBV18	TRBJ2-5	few	TGTGCCAGCTCACCAGTCGACTCCCGGGGAGAGACCCAGTACTTC	CASSPVDSRGETQYF
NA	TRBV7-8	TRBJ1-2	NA	TGTGCCAGCAGCCCCGGGCCTACTAACTATGGCTACACCTTC	CASSPGPTNYGYTF
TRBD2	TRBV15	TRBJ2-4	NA	TGTGCCACCAGCCTAGCGGGAGCCAAAAACATTCAGTACTTC	CATSLAGAKNIQYF
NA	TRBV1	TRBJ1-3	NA	TGCACCAGCAGCCCGGGGGCTGGGACAGCGAACTCTGGAAACACCATATATTTT	CTSSPGAGTANSGNTIYF
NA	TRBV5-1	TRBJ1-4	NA	TGCGCCAGCAGCTTGGCTCTGGGGCGGGAAAAACTGTTTTTT	CASSLALGREKLFF
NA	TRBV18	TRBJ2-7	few	TGTGCCAGCTCACCACCAGTGAGGAGCTCCTACGAGCAGTACTTC	CASSPPVRSSYEQYF
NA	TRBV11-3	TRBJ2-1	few	TGTGCCAGCAGCTCGGGCCATTTGGGGAATGAGCAGTTCTTC	CASSSGHLGNEQFF
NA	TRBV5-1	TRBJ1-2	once	TGCGCCAGCAGCCTCACGGGGGAGGGCGGCTACACCTTC	CASSLTGEGGYTF
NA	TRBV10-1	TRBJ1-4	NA	TGCGCCAGAAGGGGGAGGGTAACTAATGAAAAACTGTTTTTT	CARRGRVTNEKLFF
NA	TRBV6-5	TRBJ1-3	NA	TGTGCCAGCAGTTACTCCCCGGTGGGGTCCGGGAACACCATATATTTT	CASSYSPVGSGNTIYF
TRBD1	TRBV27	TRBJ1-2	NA	TGTGCCAGCAGTCTTGGGACAGCCTCTAACTATGGCTACACCTTC	CASSLGTASNYGYTF
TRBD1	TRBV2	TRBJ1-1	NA	TGTGCCAGCAGGGATTTACCGGGACAGGGGGAGAACACTGAAGCTTTCTTT	CASRDLPGQGENTEAFF
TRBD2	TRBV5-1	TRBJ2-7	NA	TGCGCCAGCAAACCACATAGCGGGACTCAGGAGCAGTACTTC	CASKPHSGTQEQYF
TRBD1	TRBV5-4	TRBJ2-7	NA	TGTGCCAGCAGCTTGGTGGGACAGAACTACGAGCAGTACTTC	CASSLVGQNYEQYF
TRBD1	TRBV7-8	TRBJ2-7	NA	TGTGCCAGCAGCCGATCCGGGACAGGGGCTGGCTACGAGCAGTACTTC	CASSRSGTGAGYEQYF
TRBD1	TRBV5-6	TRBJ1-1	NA	TGTGCCAGCAGCTTCGGTAGGGGGACAGGGAACACTGAAGCTTTCTTT	CASSFGRGTGNTEAFF
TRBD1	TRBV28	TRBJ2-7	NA	TGTGCCAGTGAAGGGACAGGGGGCTTAGACGAGCAGTACTTC	CASEGTGGLDEQYF
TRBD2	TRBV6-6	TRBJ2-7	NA	TGTGCCAGCAGCTCGGGACTAGCGGGGGGGGACTACGAGCAGTACTTC	CASSSGLAGGDYEQYF
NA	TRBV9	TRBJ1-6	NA	TGTGCCAGCAGCCCCCGGGGGGCAGGCGCCTCCGGGATTTCACCCCTCCACTTT	CASSPRGAGASGISPLHF
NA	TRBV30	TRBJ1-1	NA	TGTGCCTGGAGCAAAGGACAGACGCCTGAAGCTTTCTTT	CAWSKGQTPEAFF
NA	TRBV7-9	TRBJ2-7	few	TGTGCCAGCAGCTTGGAACTTCCCTCCTACGAGCAGTACTTC	CASSLELPSYEQYF
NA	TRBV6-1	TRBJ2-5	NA	TGTGCCAGCAGTCAAAACGACGCGAGACAAGAGACCCAGTACTTC	CASSQNDARQETQYF
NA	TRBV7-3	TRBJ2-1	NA	TGTGCCAGCAGCATTCTAAGGGGCAATGAGCAGTTCTTC	CASSILRGNEQFF
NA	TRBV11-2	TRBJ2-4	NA	TGTGCCAGCACCAGAGGGAACGGCATAGCCAAAAACATTCAGTACTTC	CASTRGNGIAKNIQYF
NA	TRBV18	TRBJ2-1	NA	TGTGCCAGCTCACCACCTTCCCGAGGGGGGGATGAGCAGTTCTTC	CASSPPSRGGDEQFF
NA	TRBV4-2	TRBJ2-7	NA	TGTGCCAGCAGCCAAGCACGACTCCCCGGGTACGAGCAGTACTTC	CASSQARLPGYEQYF
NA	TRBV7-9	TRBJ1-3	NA	TGTGCCAGCAGCTCTTCAGGGGCTGGAAACACCATATATTTT	CASSSSGAGNTIYF
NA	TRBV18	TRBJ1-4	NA	TGTGCCAGCTCACCACGAGACCTACCGGGAGAAAAACTGTTTTTT	CASSPRDLPGEKLFF
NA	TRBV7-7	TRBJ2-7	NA	TGTGCTAGCAGCTTGAAGCTGGGGGCCCTTACCTACGAGCAGTACTTC	CASSLKLGALTYEQYF
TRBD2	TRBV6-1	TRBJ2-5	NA	TGTGCCAGCAGTGAACCCCCCGGACTAGCGGGGGCCCGTAGAGTCCAAGAGACCCAGTACTTC	CASSEPPGLAGARRVQETQYF
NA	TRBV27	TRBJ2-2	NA	TGTGCCAGCAGTTTTAATGGGAGACAACAAACGAACACCGGGGAGCTGTTTTTT	CASSFNGRQQTNTGELFF
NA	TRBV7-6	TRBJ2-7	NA	TGTGCCAGCAGCTTAGGGACGGGAGACAACGAGCAGTACTTC	CASSLGTGDNEQYF
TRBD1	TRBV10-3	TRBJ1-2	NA	TGTGCCATCAGATCCGGGACAGGGGGCACCGGCTACACCTTC	CAIRSGTGGTGYTF
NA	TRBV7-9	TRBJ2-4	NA	TGTGCCAGCAGCTCCCGGGACCAGAACATTCAGTACTTC	CASSSRDQNIQYF
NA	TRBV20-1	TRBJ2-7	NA	TGCAGTGCTAGTAGGGGGTACGAGCAGTACTTC	CSASRGYEQYF
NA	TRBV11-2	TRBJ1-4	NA	TGTGCCAGCAGCCTCGGGACGCCCCTGGGGGAACTGTTTTTT	CASSLGTPLGELFF
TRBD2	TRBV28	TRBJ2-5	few	TGTGCCAGCAGTTTACCAGCGGGAATGCGGGAGACCCAGTACTTC	CASSLPAGMRETQYF
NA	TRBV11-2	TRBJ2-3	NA	TGTGCCAGCAGCTTAGGGGCCTTAACCGCAGATACGCAGTATTTT	CASSLGALTADTQYF
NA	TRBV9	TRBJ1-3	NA	TGTGCCAGCAGCGTAGCGGGCAAGGAGAACACCATATATTTT	CASSVAGKENTIYF
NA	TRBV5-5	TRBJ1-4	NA	TGTGCCAGCAGCTGGGCGGGAGATGAAAAACTGTTTTTT	CASSWAGDEKLFF
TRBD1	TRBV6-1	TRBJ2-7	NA	TGTGCCAGCAGCCGGGACAGGGGGTACGAGCAGTACTTC	CASSRDRGYEQYF
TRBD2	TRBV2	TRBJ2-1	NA	TGTGCCAGCACCCTCATGCACGGTGCGGGAGTTTCGAATGAGCAGTTCTTC	CASTLMHGAGVSNEQFF
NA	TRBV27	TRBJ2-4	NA	TGTGCCAGCAGTTTCCAAGCATGGGTAGCCAAAAACATTCAGTACTTC	CASSFQAWVAKNIQYF
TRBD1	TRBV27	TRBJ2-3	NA	TGTGCCAGCAGTCTGGGACAGGGGACAGATACGCAGTATTTT	CASSLGQGTDTQYF
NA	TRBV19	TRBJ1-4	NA	TGTGCCAGTAGTCCGGGGAGGACAACTAATGAAAAACTGTTTTTT	CASSPGRTTNEKLFF
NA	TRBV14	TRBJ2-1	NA	TGTGCCAGCAGCCCCTTGACGCACAGGGACTACAATGAGCAGTTCTTC	CASSPLTHRDYNEQFF
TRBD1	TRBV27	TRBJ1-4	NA	TGTGCCAGCAGTTCCGACAGGGTTTCAACTAATGAAAAACTGTTTTTT	CASSSDRVSTNEKLFF
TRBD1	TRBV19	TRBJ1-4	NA	TGTGCCAGTAAGACGGGACAGGGAGGTGAAAAACTGTTTTTT	CASKTGQGGEKLFF